Following are 5 T cell receptor beta chains from one sample sequenced in a study of blood T cell repertoires in COVID-19. Sequencing was performed with immunoSEQ multiplex PCR; in TCRdb, only in-frame clones are kept and a portion is missing. The sample includes approximately 35,000 clones, around 90% seen only once; the top ten take 4.5% to 5%. The sequencing input was peripheral blood. Receptors originate from a woman in her 70s with active COVID-19.

The rearrangement joins TRBV7-9 to TRBJ2-7; tentatively, D is TRBD2 (5 bases). The CDR3 sequence is 15 residues long. Trimming shortened V by 4 bases and J by 1 base, and 14 bases separated the two germline ends. Germline CDR1 SEHNR, CDR2 FQNEAQ (reference sequence). CDR3 protein: CASSSGHPGSYEQYF. CDR3 in DNA: TGTGCCAGCAGCTCGGGCCACCCGGGGTCCTACGAGCAGTACTTC.

The J gene is TRBJ2-5, the V gene TRBV19, with 7 positions matching TRBD2. Germline V gene sequence: CDR1 LNHDA, CDR2 SQIVND (reference sequence). The CDR3 is 13 amino acids. J lost 9 bases, V lost 5 bases, and 9 bases had no gene match. The CDR3 reads CASSLPGGMAQYF. The DNA for the CDR3 is TGTGCCAGTAGTCTCCCGGGGGGAATGGCCCAGTACTTC.

The rearrangement links TRBV11-1 to TRBJ2-7; a weak D match, TRBD2 (7 bases). Germline V lookup: CDR1 SGHAT, CDR2 FQDESV (reference sequence). This CDR3 is built from 15 residues. The germline V and J ends were trimmed by 4 bases and 6 bases, with 19 bases remaining between them. Written as DNA, the CDR3 is TGTGCCAGCAGCTCGGGGGGCTCGGTGGTCGGCGAGCAGTACTTC. It is translated as CASSSGGSVVGEQYF.

The chain couples TRBV29-1 to TRBJ1-2; 7 nucleotides match TRBD1. V was pared by 6 bases and J by 3 bases, with 4 bases of the junction left unmatched. The CDR3 runs 12 residues. In germline, CDR1 is SQVTM, CDR2 ANQGSEA. The CDR3 spells CSVTGQDYGYTF. The CDR3 bases are TGCAGCGTGACCGGACAGGACTATGGCTACACCTTC. Full variable domain (remainder filled in from reference TRBV29-1 and TRBJ1-2): SAVISQKPSRDICQRGTSLTIQCQVDSQVTMMFWYRQQPGQSLTLIATANQGSEATYESGFVIDKFPISRPNLTFSTLTVSNMSPEDSSIYLCSVTGQDYGYTFGSGTRLTVV.

The chain links TRBV9 to TRBJ2-7; D remains ambiguous. Germline V gene data show CDR1 as SGDLS and CDR2 as YYNGEE. V lost 0 bases, J lost 0 bases, and 10 bases lay in between. This CDR3 comprises 15 residues. For the CDR3, the DNA is TGTGCCAGCAGCGTAGGGGCGTACAGCTCCTACGAGCAGTACTTC. The encoded protein is CASSVGAYSSYEQYF.